A selection of T cell receptor beta chains follows, all from one sample in a study of Graves' ophthalmopathy and Graves' hyperthyroidism. TCRdb passed the multiplex PCR reads through MiXCR, listing each CDR3 protein once. The sample holds 740,000 or so distinct CDR3 sequences; about 44% are singletons and the top ten take 44%. The sample was peripheral blood. These receptors were taken from an adult man with Graves' ophthalmopathy. Both conserved end residues are part of each CDR3. The D gene is left open where the match is weak. The listing skips clone size in some rows; elsewhere it reads once, few, many or a size class.

>TRBV29-1|many|-|TRBJ1-6
CSVRGNRDSPLHF
TGCAGCGTCCGGGGGAACAGGGATTCACCCCTCCACTTT
>TRBV2|many|TRBD1|TRBJ1-5
CASRGQGLFQPQHF
TGTGCCAGCAGGGGACAGGGGCTCTTTCAGCCCCAGCATTTT
>TRBV15|-|-|TRBJ1-4
CATSRDTAKGEKLFF
TGTGCCACCAGCAGAGATACGGCTAAGGGCGAAAAACTGTTTTTT
>TRBV7-8|many|-|TRBJ1-1
CASSSTTDTKAFF
TGTGCCAGCAGCTCGACGACAGACACTAAAGCTTTCTTT
>TRBV12-3/TRBV12-4|many|-|TRBJ1-6
CASSFVSSPLHF
TGTGCCAGCAGTTTCGTATCTTCACCCCTCCACTTT
>TRBV10-3|many|TRBD2|TRBJ2-5
CAISESSGATKETQYF
TGTGCCATCAGTGAGTCTAGCGGGGCTACAAAAGAGACCCAGTACTTC
>TRBV5-1|-|-|TRBJ2-7
CASSLDAGSQPQQYF
TGCGCCAGCAGCTTGGATGCAGGGTCCCAGCCCCAGCAGTACTTC
>TRBV7-9|-|-|TRBJ2-7
CASSLSGTTTGQYF
TGTGCCAGCAGCTTATCCGGGACGACGACCGGGCAGTACTTC
>TRBV10-3|-|-|TRBJ1-1
CAISESRGRVNTEAFF
TGTGCCATCAGTGAGTCGCGGGGGAGGGTGAACACTGAAGCTTTCTTT
>TRBV2|-|-|TRBJ1-5
CASSEFPEPQHF
TGTGCCAGCAGTGAATTTCCTGAGCCCCAGCATTTT
>TRBV19|-|-|TRBJ2-7
CASSTRGTYEQYF
TGTGCCAGTAGTACCCGGGGAACCTACGAGCAGTACTTC
>TRBV7-9|many|TRBD1|TRBJ2-7
CASSDWDRGYEQYF
TGTGCCAGCAGCGACTGGGACAGGGGCTACGAGCAGTACTTC
>TRBV9|few|-|TRBJ2-7
CASSVASGYFYEQYF
TGTGCCAGCAGCGTAGCGTCGGGGTATTTTTACGAGCAGTACTTC
>TRBV15|-|TRBD1|TRBJ1-4
CATSSRDSFNEKLFF
TGTGCCACCAGCAGCCGGGACAGCTTTAATGAAAAACTGTTTTTT
>TRBV18|few|-|TRBJ1-5
CASSPNAAGIGQPQHF
TGTGCCAGCTCACCAAACGCCGCAGGGATTGGACAGCCCCAGCATTTT
>TRBV10-2|-|-|TRBJ1-5
CASSERPGASESSNQPQHF
TGCGCCAGCAGTGAGCGGCCAGGGGCCTCTGAATCTAGCAATCAGCCCCAGCATTTT
>TRBV20-1|-|TRBD1|TRBJ1-2
CSARDLRQGGGYTF
TGCAGTGCTAGAGATCTGAGACAGGGGGGCGGCTACACCTTC
>TRBV29-1|many|TRBD1|TRBJ2-7
CSVEDDGQGSYEQYF
TGCAGCGTTGAAGATGACGGACAGGGCTCTTACGAGCAGTACTTC
>TRBV7-9|-|-|TRBJ1-1
CASSLPGRMNTEAFF
TGTGCCAGCAGCCTTCCGGGACGCATGAACACTGAAGCTTTCTTT
>TRBV7-9|many|-|TRBJ1-1
CASSPGERGTEAFF
TGTGCCAGCAGCCCTGGGGAGAGGGGGACTGAAGCTTTCTTT
>TRBV24-1|many|TRBD1|TRBJ2-7
CATSDSRQGGYEQYF
TGTGCCACCAGTGATTCAAGACAGGGCGGGTACGAGCAGTACTTC
>TRBV20-1|many|-|TRBJ2-7
CSARPDYSYEQYF
TGCAGTGCTAGACCGGACTACTCCTACGAGCAGTACTTC
>TRBV30|-|-|TRBJ2-5
CAWARDQKETQYF
TGTGCCTGGGCCCGGGACCAAAAAGAGACCCAGTACTTC
>TRBV29-1|many|TRBD1|TRBJ2-7
CSVYRGPGEQYF
TGCAGCGTTTACAGGGGTCCGGGCGAGCAGTACTTC
>TRBV6-1|-|TRBD1|TRBJ2-2
CASSYPPGQGLTGELFF
TGTGCCAGCAGTTACCCGCCGGGACAGGGATTAACCGGGGAGCTGTTTTTT
>TRBV10-3|-|-|TRBJ1-6
CASSSEYSPLHF
TGTGCCAGCAGCTCTGAGTATTCACCCCTCCACTTT
>TRBV29-1|-|-|TRBJ1-2
CSARDPSSSANYGYTF
TGCAGTGCTAGAGATCCTAGCTCGTCGGCTAACTATGGCTACACCTTC